This T cell receptor (beta chain) is from a study of T-cell memory formation after mild COVID-19. On the study more broadly: Largely, the TCR clusters proved donor specific. Study-level results: Later expanders leaned toward CD4+, whereas clones contracting from day 15 to 85 were balanced CD4/CD8. Mainly CM and EM harbored the contracting CD4+ clones; mainly EMRA harbored the CD8+ ones. Some SARS-CoV-2-responding clones were already detected in memory before infection.

Notes on this clonotype: Its antigen is currently unknown.

Germline V lookup: CDR1 SGHTA, CDR2 FQGNSA. The CDR3 contains 17 residues. Losses at the gene ends were 4 bases for V and 7 bases for J; bases not matched to a gene: 10. One entry per CDR3 protein results from TCRdb running MiXCR on the 5' RACE reads. The sample records 65,000 to 90,000 distinct CDR3 sequences, over 10% being singletons. J is TRBJ2-1 and V is TRBV7-2; TRBD2 agrees at 13 bases. The sample consisted of PBMCs or a T cell subset sorted from them (not recorded which). The clonotype was recovered from a man aged 18-30 years who had mild COVID-19 (a few samples of this study predate the infection). Cell type and time point are not known. CDR3 nucleotides: TGTGCCAGCAGCTCGCCCCAACTAGCGGGGGGGCAGAATGAGCAGTTCTTC. Its protein product is CASSSPQLAGGQNEQFF.